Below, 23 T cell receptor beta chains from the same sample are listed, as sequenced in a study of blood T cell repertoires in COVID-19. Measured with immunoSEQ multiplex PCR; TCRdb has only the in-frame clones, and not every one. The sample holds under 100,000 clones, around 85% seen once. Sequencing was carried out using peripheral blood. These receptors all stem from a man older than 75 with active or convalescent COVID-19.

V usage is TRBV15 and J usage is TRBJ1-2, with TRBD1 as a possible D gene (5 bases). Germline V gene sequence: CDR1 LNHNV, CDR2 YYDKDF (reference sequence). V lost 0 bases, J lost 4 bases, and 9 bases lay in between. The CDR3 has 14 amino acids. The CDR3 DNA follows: TGTGCCACCAGCAGAGAGCGGGGCAGCTATGGCTACACCTTC. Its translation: CATSRERGSYGYTF.

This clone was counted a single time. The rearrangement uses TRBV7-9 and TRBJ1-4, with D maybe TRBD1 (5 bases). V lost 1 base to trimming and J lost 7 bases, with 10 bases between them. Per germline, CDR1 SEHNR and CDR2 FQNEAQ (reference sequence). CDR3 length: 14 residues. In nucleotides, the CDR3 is TGTGCCAGCAGCTTAGGCAGGGTTGGTGAAAAACTGTTTTTT. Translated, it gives CASSLGRVGEKLFF.

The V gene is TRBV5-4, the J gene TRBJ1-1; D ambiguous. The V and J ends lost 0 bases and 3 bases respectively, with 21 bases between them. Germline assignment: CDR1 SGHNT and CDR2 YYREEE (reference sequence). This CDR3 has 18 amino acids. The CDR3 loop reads CASSLDPSRGVGYTEAFF. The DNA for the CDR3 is TGTGCCAGCAGCTTGGATCCTAGTCGGGGTGTTGGTTACACTGAAGCTTTCTTT.

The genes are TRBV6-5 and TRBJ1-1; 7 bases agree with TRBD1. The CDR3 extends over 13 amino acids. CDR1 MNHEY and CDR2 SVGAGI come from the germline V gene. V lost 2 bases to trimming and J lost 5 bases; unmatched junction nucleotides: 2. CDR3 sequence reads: CASSYDRDTEAFF. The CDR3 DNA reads TGTGCCAGCAGTTACGACAGGGATACTGAAGCTTTCTTT.

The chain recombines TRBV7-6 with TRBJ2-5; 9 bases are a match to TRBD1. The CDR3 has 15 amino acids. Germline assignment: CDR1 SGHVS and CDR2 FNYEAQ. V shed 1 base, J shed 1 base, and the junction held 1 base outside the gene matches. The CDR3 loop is CASSLGGQGQETQYF. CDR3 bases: TGTGCCAGCAGCTTAGGGGGACAGGGCCAAGAGACCCAGTACTTC.

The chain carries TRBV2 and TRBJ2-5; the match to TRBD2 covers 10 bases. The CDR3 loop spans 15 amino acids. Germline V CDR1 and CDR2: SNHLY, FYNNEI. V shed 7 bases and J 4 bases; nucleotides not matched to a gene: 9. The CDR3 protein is CASTRLGLARETQYF. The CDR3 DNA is TGTGCCAGCACCCGATTGGGACTAGCGAGAGAGACCCAGTACTTC.

The DNA for the CDR3 is TGCGCCAGCAGCTTGCGCAGGCCCTCCTACAATGAGCAGTTCTTC. Translated, it gives CASSLRRPSYNEQFF. The genes are TRBV5-1 and TRBJ2-1; D is unresolved. This CDR3 has 15 amino acids. Trimming pared 1 base from V and 0 bases from J, leaving 8 bases between. Germline V lookup: CDR1 SGHRS, CDR2 YFSETQ.

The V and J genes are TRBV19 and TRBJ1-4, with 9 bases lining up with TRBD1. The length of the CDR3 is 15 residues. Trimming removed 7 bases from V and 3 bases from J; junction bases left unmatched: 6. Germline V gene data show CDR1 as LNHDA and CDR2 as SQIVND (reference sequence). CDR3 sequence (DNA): TGTGCCAGTACCCCAGGACAGGGGCCTAATGAAAAACTGTTTTTT. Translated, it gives CASTPGQGPNEKLFF.

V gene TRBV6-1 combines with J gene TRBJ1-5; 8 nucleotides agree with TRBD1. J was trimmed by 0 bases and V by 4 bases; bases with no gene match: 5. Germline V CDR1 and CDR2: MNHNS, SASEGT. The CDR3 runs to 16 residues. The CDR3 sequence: CASSAAGGHSNQPQHF. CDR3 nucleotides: TGTGCCAGCAGTGCGGCAGGGGGCCATAGCAATCAGCCCCAGCATTTT.

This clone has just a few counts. The CDR3 loop is CASSGGLSSYNSPLHF. CDR3 sequence (DNA): TGTGCCAGCAGCGGAGGACTGAGCTCCTATAATTCACCCCTCCACTTT. This chain connects TRBV5-6 to TRBJ1-6; no definite D call. The germline CDR1 and CDR2 sequences are SGHDT and YYEEEE. Trimming removed 4 bases from V and 0 bases from J, with 11 bases in between. The CDR3 consists of 16 residues.

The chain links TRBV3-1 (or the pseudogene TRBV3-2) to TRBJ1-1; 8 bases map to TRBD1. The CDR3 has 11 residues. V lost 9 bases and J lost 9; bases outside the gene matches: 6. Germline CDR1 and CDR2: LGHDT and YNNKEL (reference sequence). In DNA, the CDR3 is TGTGCCAGTCATGGGACAGGTAAAGCTTTCTTT. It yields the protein CASHGTGKAFF.

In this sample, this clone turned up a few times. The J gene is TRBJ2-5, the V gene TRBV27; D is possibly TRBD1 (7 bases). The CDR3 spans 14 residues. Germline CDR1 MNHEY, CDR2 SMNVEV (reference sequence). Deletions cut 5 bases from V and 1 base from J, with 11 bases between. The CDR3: CASSGRDSQETQYF. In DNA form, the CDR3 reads TGTGCCAGCAGTGGGCGGGACAGCCAAGAGACCCAGTACTTC.

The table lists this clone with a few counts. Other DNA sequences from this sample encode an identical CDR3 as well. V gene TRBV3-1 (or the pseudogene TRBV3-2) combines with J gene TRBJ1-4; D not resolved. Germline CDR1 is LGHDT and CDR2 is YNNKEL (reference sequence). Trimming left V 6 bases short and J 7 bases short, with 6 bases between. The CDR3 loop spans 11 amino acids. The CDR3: CASRRGEKLFF. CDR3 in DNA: TGTGCCAGCAGGCGGGGTGAAAAACTGTTTTTT.

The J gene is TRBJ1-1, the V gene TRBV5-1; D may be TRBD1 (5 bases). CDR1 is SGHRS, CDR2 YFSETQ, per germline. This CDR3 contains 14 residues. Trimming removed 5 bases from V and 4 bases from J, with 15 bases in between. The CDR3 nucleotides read TGCGCCAGCAGTTCTCAGGGTATCGGCACTGAAGCTTTCTTT. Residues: CASSSQGIGTEAFF.

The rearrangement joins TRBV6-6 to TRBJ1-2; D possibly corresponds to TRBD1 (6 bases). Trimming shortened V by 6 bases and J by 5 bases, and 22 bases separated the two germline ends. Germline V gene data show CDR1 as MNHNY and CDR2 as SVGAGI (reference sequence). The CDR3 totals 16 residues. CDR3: CASSTPPGTPRYGYTF. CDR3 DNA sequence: TGTGCCAGCAGCACTCCCCCAGGGACACCTCGATATGGCTACACCTTC.

Here the CDR3 DNA reads TGTGCCAGCAGTCGGGACACCCCCTACGAGCAGTACTTC. It is translated as CASSRDTPYEQYF. This chain uses TRBV6-2 or TRBV6-3 with TRBJ2-7; tentatively, D is TRBD1 (6 bases). Trimming cost V 5 bases and J 2 bases, with 10 bases left between them. This CDR3 contains 13 residues. Germline loops: CDR1 MNHEY, CDR2 SVGEGT.

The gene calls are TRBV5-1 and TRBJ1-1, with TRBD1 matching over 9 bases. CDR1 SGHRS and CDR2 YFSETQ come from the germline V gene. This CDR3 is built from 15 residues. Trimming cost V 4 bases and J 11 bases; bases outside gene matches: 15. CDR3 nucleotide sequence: TGCGCCAGCAGCCCGGGGTCCCGGGACAGGGTGCGGGCTTTCTTT. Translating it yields CASSPGSRDRVRAFF.

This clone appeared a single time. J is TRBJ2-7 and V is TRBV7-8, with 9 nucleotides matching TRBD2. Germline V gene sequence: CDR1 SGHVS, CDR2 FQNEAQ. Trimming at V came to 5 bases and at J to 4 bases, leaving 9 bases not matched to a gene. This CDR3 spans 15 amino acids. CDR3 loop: CASSLVAGGMYEQYF. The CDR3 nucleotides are TGTGCCAGCAGCCTCGTGGCGGGGGGGATGTACGAGCAGTACTTC.

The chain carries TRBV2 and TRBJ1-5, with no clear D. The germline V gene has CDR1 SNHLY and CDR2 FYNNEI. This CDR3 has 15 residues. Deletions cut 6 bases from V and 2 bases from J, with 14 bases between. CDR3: CASSRVRNGNQPQHF. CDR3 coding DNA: TGTGCCAGCAGCCGGGTGAGGAATGGCAATCAGCCCCAGCATTTT.

The CDR3 is CASSPHGGDGSPLHF. As DNA, the CDR3 is TGTGCCAGCAGCCCCCATGGGGGGGATGGTTCACCCCTCCACTTT. V is TRBV5-5 and J is TRBJ1-6; possible D gene TRBD1, 5 bases. The CDR3 contains 15 residues. V shed 4 bases and J shed 9 bases, with 17 bases lying between them. Germline V gives CDR1 SGHKS, CDR2 YYEKEE (reference sequence).

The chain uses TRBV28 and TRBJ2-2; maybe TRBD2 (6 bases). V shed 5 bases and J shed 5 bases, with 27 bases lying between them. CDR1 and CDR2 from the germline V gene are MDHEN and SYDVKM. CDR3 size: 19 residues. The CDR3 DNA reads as TGTGCCAGCAGTACCGCCCCCTGGGTTGCTAGCGATCTGACCGGGGAGCTGTTTTTT. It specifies CASSTAPWVASDLTGELFF.

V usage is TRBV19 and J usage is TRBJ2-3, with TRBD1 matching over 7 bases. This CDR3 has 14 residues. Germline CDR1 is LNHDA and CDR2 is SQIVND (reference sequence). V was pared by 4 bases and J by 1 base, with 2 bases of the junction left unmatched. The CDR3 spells CASSRGGGTDTQYF. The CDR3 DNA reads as TGTGCCAGTAGTAGAGGGGGCGGCACAGATACGCAGTATTTT. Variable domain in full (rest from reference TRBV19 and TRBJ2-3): DGGITQSPKYLFRKEGQNVTLSCEQNLNHDAMYWYRQDPGQGLRLIYYSQIVNDFQKGDIAEGYSVSREKKESFPLTVTSAQKNPTAFYLCASSRGGGTDTQYFGPGTRLTVL.

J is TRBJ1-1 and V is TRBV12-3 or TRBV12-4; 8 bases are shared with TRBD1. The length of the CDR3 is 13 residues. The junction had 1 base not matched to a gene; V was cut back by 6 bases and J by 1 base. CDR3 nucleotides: TGTGCCAGCAGAACAGGGGGGAACACTGAAGCTTTCTTT. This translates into CASRTGGNTEAFF.